This paragraph covers one T cell receptor beta chain sequence. Antigen specificity is unknown. Germline V gives CDR1 SGHDN, CDR2 FVKESK. The ends were cut back, 0 bases at V and 3 bases at J, with 11 bases in the middle. The CDR3 has 15 amino acids. This PCR relied on a set of 60 Vbeta primers and 13 Jbeta primers. TCRdb's copy holds only in-frame clones and misses some; the assay was immunoSEQ multiplex PCR. The table lists approximately 150,000 clones, roughly 80% of them singletons, with around 11% in the top ten. This record belongs to a study of cytomegalovirus exposure and HLA in healthy donors. Overall study: Prior work identified 120 million or so unique TCR beta sequences in approximately 180 million T cells.

Study conclusions and caveats: Associated with cytomegalovirus, according to the listing, were about 160 TCR beta chains. Indistinguishable V segments such as TRBV6-2 and TRBV6-3 were excluded. Versus the approximately 670-donor mean, an Asian-associated ancestry cluster reportedly showed fewer N-insertions in a later analysis.

The genes are TRBV14 and TRBJ2-5; no clear D. Sequencing was done on a sample of PBMCs. The source is a man aged 45-65 years in good health and CMV-seropositive. CDR3 nucleotides: TGTGCCAGCAGCCAAGATCTGGCGGAAGAAGAGACCCAGTACTTC. Amino acid sequence: CASSQDLAEEETQYF.